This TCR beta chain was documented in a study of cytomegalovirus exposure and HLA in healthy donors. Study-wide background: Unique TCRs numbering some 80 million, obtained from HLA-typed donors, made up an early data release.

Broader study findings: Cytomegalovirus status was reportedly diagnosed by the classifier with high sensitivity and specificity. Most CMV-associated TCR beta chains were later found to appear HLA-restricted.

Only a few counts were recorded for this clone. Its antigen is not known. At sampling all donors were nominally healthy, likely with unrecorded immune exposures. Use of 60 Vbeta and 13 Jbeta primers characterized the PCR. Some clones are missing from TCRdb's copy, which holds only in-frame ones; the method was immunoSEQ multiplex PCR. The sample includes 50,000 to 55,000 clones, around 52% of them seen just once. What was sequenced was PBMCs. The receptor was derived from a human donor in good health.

The CDR3 region is CASSGGGTAYGYTF. The CDR3 DNA reads TGTGCCAGCAGCGGCGGCGGGACAGCCTATGGCTACACCTTC. This sequence joins TRBV9 and TRBJ1-2; 7 nucleotides agree with TRBD1. With V trimmed by 3 bases and J by 4 bases, 6 bases remained unmatched. Germline-derived CDR1 and CDR2 are SGDLS and YYNGEE. This CDR3 is 14 amino acids long.